These T cell receptor beta chains were read from a single sample in a study of T cell repertoires in cytomegalovirus infection. TCRdb ran MiXCR on the reads and lists one entry per CDR3 protein. The table has roughly 730,000 distinct CDR3 sequences, 30% to 35% seen once. These TCRs' antigens remain unknown. The sample was cultured PBMCs, taken from culture after CMV antigen stimulation. All receptors derive from a human donor in good health (CMV status not recorded). Some clones in this sample may be carry-over from other donors' samples. The CDR3 runs from the conserved cysteine through the conserved F or W. The D gene is left open where the match is weak. The size field is filled for only some rows; it gives once, few, many or a size class.

j_call: TRBJ1-5
clone_size: many
v_call: TRBV7-2
d_call: TRBD1
cdr3_aa: CASSLARTGDQPQHF
cdr3_nt: TGTGCCAGCAGCTTAGCGAGAACAGGGGATCAGCCCCAGCATTTT

j_call: TRBJ2-1
clone_size: .
v_call: TRBV6-1
d_call: .
cdr3_aa: CASRGGGLVKQFF
cdr3_nt: TGTGCCAGCAGGGGGGGGGGGCTAGTGAAGCAGTTCTTC

j_call: TRBJ2-7
clone_size: many
v_call: TRBV7-2
d_call: .
cdr3_aa: CASSYLGGRYEQYF
cdr3_nt: TGTGCCAGCAGCTACCTAGGGGGGCGCTACGAGCAGTACTTC

j_call: TRBJ2-7
clone_size: many
v_call: TRBV14
d_call: .
cdr3_aa: CASSQDTYEQYF
cdr3_nt: TGTGCCAGCAGTCAGGACACCTACGAGCAGTACTTC

j_call: TRBJ2-3
clone_size: .
v_call: TRBV27
d_call: .
cdr3_aa: CASSLSGRDTQYF
cdr3_nt: TGTGCCAGCAGTTTAAGCGGTCGGGATACGCAGTATTTT

j_call: TRBJ1-2
clone_size: few
v_call: TRBV4-3
d_call: .
cdr3_aa: CASSQGGAGSGYTF
cdr3_nt: TGCGCCAGCAGCCAAGGAGGAGCAGGATCCGGCTACACCTTC

j_call: TRBJ2-3
clone_size: many
v_call: TRBV7-2
d_call: .
cdr3_aa: CASSSRRSADTQYF
cdr3_nt: TGTGCCAGCAGCAGCCGACGGAGCGCCGATACGCAGTATTTT

j_call: TRBJ1-6
clone_size: .
v_call: TRBV12-3/TRBV12-4
d_call: .
cdr3_aa: CASRTGSSSYNSPLHF
cdr3_nt: TGTGCCAGCAGAACGGGATCCAGCTCCTATAATTCACCCCTCCACTTT

j_call: TRBJ1-4
clone_size: many
v_call: TRBV7-8
d_call: .
cdr3_aa: CASRQTVGNEKLFF
cdr3_nt: TGTGCCAGCAGACAGACAGTCGGAAATGAAAAACTGTTTTTT

j_call: TRBJ1-5
clone_size: many
v_call: TRBV2
d_call: .
cdr3_aa: CASSEGDRYSNQPQHF
cdr3_nt: TGTGCCAGCAGTGAGGGTGACAGATATAGCAATCAGCCCCAGCATTTT

j_call: TRBJ2-2
clone_size: .
v_call: TRBV2
d_call: TRBD2
cdr3_aa: CASSTGTSGAGELFF
cdr3_nt: TGTGCCAGCAGTACTGGGACTAGCGGGGCCGGGGAGCTGTTTTTT

j_call: TRBJ2-2
clone_size: .
v_call: TRBV7-3
d_call: .
cdr3_aa: CASSLQGHTGELFF
cdr3_nt: TGTGCCAGCAGCTTACAGGGTCACACCGGGGAGCTGTTTTTT

j_call: TRBJ1-5
clone_size: once
v_call: TRBV19
d_call: TRBD1
cdr3_aa: CATDRGYSNQPQHF
cdr3_nt: TGTGCCACCGACAGGGGGTATAGCAATCAGCCCCAGCATTTT

j_call: TRBJ1-2
clone_size: .
v_call: TRBV19
d_call: .
cdr3_aa: CASRGEDTNYGYTF
cdr3_nt: TGTGCCAGTAGGGGGGAAGATACGAACTATGGCTACACCTTC

j_call: TRBJ2-7
clone_size: many
v_call: TRBV7-2
d_call: .
cdr3_aa: CASSPSYEQYF
cdr3_nt: TGTGCCAGCAGCCCCTCCTACGAGCAGTACTTC

j_call: TRBJ2-1
clone_size: few
v_call: TRBV7-6
d_call: .
cdr3_aa: CASTPSTGLSYNEQFF
cdr3_nt: TGTGCCAGCACCCCATCGACCGGACTCTCCTACAATGAGCAGTTCTTC

j_call: TRBJ2-1
clone_size: few
v_call: TRBV7-8
d_call: .
cdr3_aa: CASSLVRTRREQFF
cdr3_nt: TGTGCCAGCAGCTTAGTCCGCACAAGGAGGGAGCAGTTCTTC

j_call: TRBJ2-7
clone_size: few
v_call: TRBV6-5
d_call: TRBD2
cdr3_aa: CASRASGHYEQYF
cdr3_nt: TGTGCCAGCAGAGCTAGCGGGCACTACGAGCAGTACTTC

j_call: TRBJ1-1
clone_size: .
v_call: TRBV30
d_call: .
cdr3_aa: CAWMIGGWSTEAFF
cdr3_nt: TGTGCCTGGATGATCGGGGGATGGAGCACTGAAGCTTTCTTT

j_call: TRBJ2-7
clone_size: .
v_call: TRBV5-1
d_call: TRBD2
cdr3_aa: CASSLRGLGVYEQYF
cdr3_nt: TGCGCCAGCAGCTTGCGGGGACTAGGGGTCTACGAGCAGTACTTC

j_call: TRBJ2-3
clone_size: .
v_call: TRBV20-1
d_call: .
cdr3_aa: CSASRGATTDTQYF
cdr3_nt: TGCAGTGCCTCGCGAGGAGCGACCACAGATACGCAGTATTTT

j_call: TRBJ1-1
clone_size: few
v_call: TRBV19
d_call: .
cdr3_aa: CASSIGTSNTEAFF
cdr3_nt: TGTGCCAGTAGTATTGGGACAAGTAACACTGAAGCTTTCTTT

j_call: TRBJ1-4
clone_size: few
v_call: TRBV7-9
d_call: TRBD1
cdr3_aa: CASSLGTGRNEKLFF
cdr3_nt: TGTGCCAGCAGCTTAGGGACAGGCCGTAATGAAAAACTGTTTTTT

j_call: TRBJ1-1
clone_size: many
v_call: TRBV7-2
d_call: .
cdr3_aa: CASSFGTGTFF
cdr3_nt: .

j_call: TRBJ2-6
clone_size: few
v_call: TRBV5-1
d_call: TRBD2
cdr3_aa: CASRPIGTSSGANVLTF
cdr3_nt: TGCGCCAGCAGGCCCATCGGGACTAGCTCTGGGGCCAACGTCCTGACTTTC

j_call: TRBJ1-2
clone_size: .
v_call: TRBV9
d_call: .
cdr3_aa: CASSLMVSDGYTF
cdr3_nt: TGTGCCAGCAGCCTGATGGTATCGGATGGCTACACCTTC

j_call: TRBJ2-3
clone_size: .
v_call: TRBV5-1
d_call: TRBD1
cdr3_aa: CASSSQGAGADTQYF
cdr3_nt: TGCGCCAGCAGCTCCCAGGGGGCGGGTGCAGATACGCAGTATTTT

j_call: TRBJ2-4
clone_size: once
v_call: TRBV5-6
d_call: .
cdr3_aa: CASSFWASRSIQYF
cdr3_nt: TGTGCCAGCAGCTTCTGGGCTAGCAGAAGCATTCAGTACTTC

j_call: TRBJ1-2
clone_size: few
v_call: TRBV6-2/TRBV6-3
d_call: TRBD1
cdr3_aa: CASSDTGQDRFYTF
cdr3_nt: TGTGCCAGCAGCGATACAGGACAGGACCGGTTCTACACCTTC

j_call: TRBJ2-5
clone_size: many
v_call: TRBV7-2
d_call: .
cdr3_aa: CASSYGGSQETQYF
cdr3_nt: TGTGCCAGCAGCTATGGAGGGTCCCAAGAGACCCAGTACTTC

j_call: TRBJ1-3
clone_size: .
v_call: TRBV7-2
d_call: TRBD1
cdr3_aa: CASSQGAAPGENTIYF
cdr3_nt: TGTGCCAGCAGCCAGGGGGCAGCCCCTGGGGAAAACACCATATATTTT

j_call: TRBJ2-7
clone_size: .
v_call: TRBV4-2
d_call: TRBD2
cdr3_aa: CASSQDRAGDSYEQYF
cdr3_nt: TGTGCCAGCAGCCAAGATCGCGCGGGGGACTCCTACGAGCAGTACTTC

j_call: TRBJ2-3
clone_size: .
v_call: TRBV12-3/TRBV12-4
d_call: TRBD2
cdr3_aa: CASSPGLAGAADTQYF
cdr3_nt: TGTGCCAGCAGCCCTGGACTAGCGGGGGCGGCGGATACGCAGTATTTT

j_call: TRBJ1-5
clone_size: few
v_call: TRBV7-2
d_call: TRBD1
cdr3_aa: CASSLLRDRGQPQHF
cdr3_nt: TGTGCCAGCAGCCTACTCCGGGACAGGGGTCAGCCCCAGCATTTT

j_call: TRBJ2-5
clone_size: .
v_call: TRBV12-3/TRBV12-4
d_call: .
cdr3_aa: CASHSWGGLQETQYF
cdr3_nt: TGTGCCAGCCATTCTTGGGGGGGCTTACAAGAGACCCAGTACTTC

j_call: TRBJ1-1
clone_size: few
v_call: TRBV11-2
d_call: .
cdr3_aa: CASRSWQGRVQAFF
cdr3_nt: TGTGCCAGCAGATCTTGGCAGGGAAGAGTTCAAGCTTTCTTT

j_call: TRBJ2-7
clone_size: many
v_call: TRBV12-3/TRBV12-4
d_call: .
cdr3_aa: CASSPRTLQYEQYF
cdr3_nt: TGTGCCAGCAGTCCGCGGACACTTCAATACGAGCAGTACTTC

j_call: TRBJ2-1
clone_size: .
v_call: TRBV2
d_call: TRBD1
cdr3_aa: CASSLDRLTSYNEQFF
cdr3_nt: TGTGCCAGCAGTCTGGACAGGTTGACATCCTACAATGAGCAGTTCTTC

j_call: TRBJ2-7
clone_size: .
v_call: TRBV5-1
d_call: .
cdr3_aa: CASSPWADYEQYF
cdr3_nt: TGCGCCAGCAGCCCCTGGGCGGACTACGAGCAGTACTTC

j_call: TRBJ2-5
clone_size: few
v_call: TRBV12-3/TRBV12-4
d_call: .
cdr3_aa: CASSWGRKETQYF
cdr3_nt: TGTGCCAGCAGTTGGGGCAGAAAAGAGACCCAGTACTTC

j_call: TRBJ2-3
clone_size: few
v_call: TRBV6-2/TRBV6-3
d_call: .
cdr3_aa: CASIPQGLRDTQYF
cdr3_nt: TGTGCCTCAATCCCCCAGGGGCTGAGAGATACGCAGTATTTT

j_call: TRBJ1-6
clone_size: .
v_call: TRBV6-5
d_call: .
cdr3_aa: CASTKGTGRDSPLHF
cdr3_nt: TGTGCCAGCACCAAAGGAACAGGCCGAGATTCACCCCTCCACTTT

j_call: TRBJ1-3
clone_size: .
v_call: TRBV6-5
d_call: .
cdr3_aa: CASRRQRSSGNTIYF
cdr3_nt: TGTGCCAGCAGAAGACAGCGGAGCTCTGGAAACACCATATATTTT

j_call: TRBJ2-7
clone_size: .
v_call: TRBV12-3/TRBV12-4
d_call: .
cdr3_aa: CASSPGTNSYYEQYF
cdr3_nt: TGTGCCAGCAGTCCCGGGACCAATTCCTACTACGAGCAGTACTTC

j_call: TRBJ1-4
clone_size: .
v_call: TRBV4-1
d_call: .
cdr3_aa: CASSQERGGTNEKLFF
cdr3_nt: TGCGCCAGCAGCCAAGAACGGGGGGGCACTAATGAAAAACTGTTTTTT

j_call: TRBJ2-5
clone_size: few
v_call: TRBV4-1
d_call: TRBD1
cdr3_aa: CASSQPGTGNRETQYF
cdr3_nt: TGCGCCAGCAGCCAACCCGGGACAGGGAATAGGGAGACCCAGTACTTC

j_call: TRBJ1-2
clone_size: few
v_call: TRBV19
d_call: .
cdr3_aa: CASSGTAENYGYTF
cdr3_nt: TGTGCCAGTAGTGGGACCGCTGAGAACTATGGCTACACCTTC

j_call: TRBJ1-1
clone_size: .
v_call: TRBV6-5
d_call: TRBD1
cdr3_aa: CASSTRQGIGTEAFF
cdr3_nt: TGTGCCAGCAGTACACGACAGGGGATCGGCACTGAAGCTTTCTTT

j_call: TRBJ2-1
clone_size: .
v_call: TRBV6-2/TRBV6-3
d_call: .
cdr3_aa: CASSYSDRPRQFF
cdr3_nt: TGTGCCAGCAGTTACTCAGACCGACCTCGGCAGTTCTTC

j_call: TRBJ2-5
clone_size: many
v_call: TRBV6-1
d_call: TRBD2
cdr3_aa: CASSEMAGGPQETQYF
cdr3_nt: TGTGCCAGCAGTGAAATGGCGGGGGGGCCTCAAGAGACCCAGTACTTC

j_call: TRBJ1-1
clone_size: many
v_call: TRBV7-6
d_call: .
cdr3_aa: CASSPRFGGNTEAFF
cdr3_nt: TGTGCCAGCAGCCCTCGTTTCGGCGGGAACACTGAAGCTTTCTTT

j_call: TRBJ1-5
clone_size: .
v_call: TRBV7-9
d_call: .
cdr3_aa: CASSSSRGQPQHF
cdr3_nt: TGTGCCAGCAGCTCGTCCCGGGGTCAGCCCCAGCATTTT

j_call: TRBJ2-2
clone_size: .
v_call: TRBV7-4
d_call: .
cdr3_aa: CASSLRGFEELFF
cdr3_nt: TGTGCCAGCAGCTTGCGAGGGTTTGAGGAGCTGTTTTTT

j_call: TRBJ1-1
clone_size: .
v_call: TRBV4-1
d_call: TRBD1
cdr3_aa: CASSNWTGLNTEAFF
cdr3_nt: TGCGCCAGCAGCAATTGGACAGGCCTTAACACTGAAGCTTTCTTT